These 13 T cell receptor beta chains share one sample of origin, sequenced in a study of T cell changes during pregnancy in multiple sclerosis. Assay: immunoSEQ multiplex PCR; the TCRdb copy retains only in-frame clones and omits some. The sample holds roughly 38,000 clones, roughly 91% seen once. The specimen comprised CD8+ T cells from peripheral blood mononuclear cells, sampled in the third trimester of pregnancy. The source is a female donor with multiple sclerosis, enrolled in a pregnancy study.

The CDR3 coding sequence is TGTGCCAGCAGCCGCGGACAGGGGGCGCGGGAGGACACCGGGGAGCTGTTTTTT. Its translation: CASSRGQGAREDTGELFF. V is TRBV7-3 and J is TRBJ2-2, with 11 positions matching TRBD1. Trimming at V came to 5 bases and at J to 3 bases, leaving 11 bases not matched to a gene. Germline V gene lookup returns CDR1 SGHTA and CDR2 FQGTGA. The CDR3 has 18 residues.

The CDR3 DNA reads TGTGCCAGCAGCTTCAGGCAGGGGCCTTCACAGCGGAGCGCTGAAGCTTTCTTT. It specifies CASSFRQGPSQRSAEAFF. V and J are TRBV5-5 and TRBJ1-1; D might be TRBD1 (6 bases). The CDR3 is made up of 18 amino acids. V was trimmed by 2 bases and J by 6 bases, leaving 26 bases between them. Germline CDR1 is SGHKS and CDR2 is YYEKEE (reference sequence).

The chain combines TRBV9 with TRBJ2-1, with 12 bases lining up with TRBD2. CDR1 SGDLS and CDR2 YYNGEE come from the germline V gene. This CDR3 spans 17 amino acids. Trimming cost V 4 bases and J 10 bases; bases outside gene matches: 15. This chain's CDR3 is CASSHDPSSGGAGEQFF. The CDR3 DNA reads TGTGCCAGCAGCCACGACCCGTCTAGCGGGGGGGCTGGGGAGCAGTTCTTC.

The chain carries TRBV10-2 and TRBJ2-5; the D is unclear. CDR3 length: 13 residues. V lost 2 bases to trimming and J lost 3 bases, with 7 bases between them. Germline V lookup: CDR1 WSHSY, CDR2 SAAADI. The CDR3 DNA follows: TGCGCCAGCAGTGAGGTAACAGAAGAGACCCAGTACTTC. This codes for CASSEVTEETQYF.

This chain links TRBV27 with TRBJ2-3; the D gene is possibly TRBD1 (5 bases). The CDR3 contains 14 residues. Germline CDR1 is MNHEY and CDR2 is SMNVEV (reference sequence). V lost 2 bases and J lost 0, with 6 bases in between. The CDR3 is CASSLGASTDTQYF. DNA of the CDR3: TGTGCCAGCAGTTTAGGGGCTAGCACAGATACGCAGTATTTT.

The chain uses TRBV5-3 and TRBJ2-2, with D unresolved. TRBV5-3 is reported as an ORF; its role is uncertain. The CDR3 consists of 11 residues. V lost 7 bases, J lost 2 bases, and 3 bases lay in between. The CDR3, as DNA: TGTGCCAGATCAAACACCGGGGAGCTGTTTTTT. As protein: CARSNTGELFF.

The chain uses TRBV6-6 and TRBJ1-6; D gene uncertain. From germline, CDR1 is MNHNY and CDR2 SVGAGI (reference sequence). The CDR3 spans 15 residues. V dropped 7 bases and J dropped 10 bases, with 20 bases sitting between them. The CDR3 DNA follows: TGTGCCAGCATGGGTTATGGATCCTGGGAGTCACCCCTCCACTTT. This gives the protein CASMGYGSWESPLHF.

The chain recombines TRBV27 with TRBJ2-7, with 11 bases identical to TRBD1. Germline V gene sequence: CDR1 MNHEY, CDR2 SMNVEV (reference sequence). The V and J ends lost 7 bases and 4 bases, in that order; junction bases with no gene match: 15. The CDR3 covers 17 residues. The CDR3 DNA sequence: TGTGCCAGCAACCCCGATGGGGGGACAGGGGGTGTGTACGAGCAGTACTTC. Translation gives CASNPDGGTGGVYEQYF.

The gene calls are TRBV6-4 and TRBJ2-3, with TRBD2 matching 9 bases. CDR1 and CDR2 (germline): MRHNA, SNTAGT. This CDR3 region has 16 residues. V trimming: 0 bases; J trimming: 3 bases; junction bases outside the gene matches: 4. In DNA form, the CDR3 reads TGTGCCAGCAGTGACTCCGGCGGGGGGGGTACAGATACGCAGTATTTT. This encodes CASSDSGGGGTDTQYF.

The V call is TRBV27, the J call TRBJ1-1; D may be TRBD1 (6 bases). V lost 6 bases to trimming and J lost 1 base, with 12 bases between them. The CDR3 loop spans 14 amino acids. Germline CDR1 and CDR2: MNHEY and SMNVEV (reference sequence). As DNA, the CDR3 is TGTGCCAGCAGACCGGGAGGGGGGAACACTGAAGCTTTCTTT. Protein sequence: CASRPGGGNTEAFF.

The genes are TRBV18 and TRBJ2-7; 8 positions agree with TRBD1. This CDR3 has 15 residues. Germline loops: CDR1 KGHSH, CDR2 LQKENI. J was trimmed by 2 bases and V by 3 bases; bases with no gene match: 6. This chain's CDR3 is CASSPLQGVPYEQYF. The CDR3 bases are TGTGCCAGCTCACCGCTACAGGGGGTTCCCTACGAGCAGTACTTC.

The V gene is TRBV7-9, the J gene TRBJ1-1, with D hard to call. This CDR3 has 15 residues. V lost 1 base, J lost 5 bases, and 14 bases lay in between. The germline V gene has CDR1 SEHNR and CDR2 FQNEAQ (reference sequence). The CDR3 region is CASSLGSSPGTEAFF. The CDR3 nucleotides read TGTGCCAGCAGCTTAGGTTCCAGCCCGGGGACTGAAGCTTTCTTT.

This rearrangement joins TRBV5-1 to TRBJ2-7, with D maybe TRBD1 (5 bases). With 7 bases removed from V and 5 bases from J, the gap between germline ends came to 16 bases. The CDR3 runs 13 residues. Germline V gene lookup returns CDR1 SGHRS and CDR2 YFSETQ. The CDR3 coding sequence is TGCGCCAGCGGACAAGGACCCGGCGACGAGCAGTACTTC. It codes for CASGQGPGDEQYF.